This is a list of T cell receptor beta chains from one sample in a study of post-analysis software for immune sequencing data. TCRdb independently ran MiXCR on the PCR reads; one entry per CDR3 protein. The sample has about 190,000 distinct CDR3 sequences; approximately 29% are singletons. The sample was blood. These receptors all come from a girl aged 2 to 17 with multiple sclerosis. Both conserved end residues are part of each CDR3. The D gene is left open where the match is weak. Rows give clone size only sometimes, using once, few, many, or a class for an expanded clone.

J gene | D gene | clone size | V gene | CDR3 length | CDR3 protein | CDR3 DNA
TRBJ1-5 | - | - | TRBV20-1 | 12 | CSAGESNQPQHF | TGCAGTGCAGGGGAGTCGAATCAGCCCCAGCATTTT
TRBJ2-3 | - | - | TRBV5-1 | 13 | CASSSSGLDTQYF | TGCGCCAGCAGCTCGTCCGGACTAGATACGCAGTATTTT
TRBJ2-1 | - | many | TRBV5-1 | 14 | CASSLRALYNEQFF | TGCGCCAGCAGCTTGAGGGCACTCTACAATGAGCAGTTCTTC
TRBJ2-1 | TRBD2 | - | TRBV9 | 15 | CASSPRLAGYIEQFF | TGTGCCAGCAGCCCTCGACTAGCGGGGTACATTGAGCAGTTCTTC
TRBJ1-1 | - | once | TRBV28 | 14 | CASSPTSVLAEAFF | TGTGCCAGCAGTCCCACAAGCGTGCTCGCTGAAGCTTTCTTT
TRBJ2-7 | - | - | TRBV28 | 11 | CASSFGGEQYF | TGTGCCAGCAGTTTCGGGGGCGAGCAGTACTTC
TRBJ2-5 | - | - | TRBV7-9 | 16 | CASSFFRTLSRETQYF | TGTGCCAGCAGCTTTTTCCGGACCCTATCCCGAGAGACCCAGTACTTC
TRBJ2-7 | - | many | TRBV20-1 | 11 | CSARATSGQYF | TGCAGTGCTAGAGCGACCTCCGGGCAGTACTTC
TRBJ2-3 | - | many | TRBV29-1 | 13 | CSVDATSTDTQYF | TGCAGCGTTGACGCGACTAGCACAGATACGCAGTATTTT
TRBJ1-5 | - | few | TRBV12-3/TRBV12-4 | 16 | CASSPTVSVSNQPQHF | TGTGCCAGCAGTCCGACGGTTTCAGTTAGCAATCAGCCCCAGCATTTT
TRBJ1-5 | - | - | TRBV5-6 | 15 | CASSRFDTQYQPQHF | TGTGCCAGCAGCCGATTCGACACTCAATATCAGCCCCAGCATTTT
TRBJ2-3 | TRBD1 | - | TRBV7-9 | 17 | CASSCYRTGGGADTQYF | TGTGCCAGCAGCTGCTATCGGACAGGGGGCGGCGCAGATACGCAGTATTTT